Detailed here is one T cell receptor beta chain. Other DNA sequences in this sample translate to the same CDR3. Trimming stripped 1 base from V and 3 bases from J, with 10 bases between. CDR3 length equals 14 residues. In germline, CDR1 is MGHRA, CDR2 YSYEKL. The entry originates in a study of shared clonotypes between healthy human individuals. Produced via immunoSEQ multiplex PCR; TCRdb's table is partial and in-frame only. The data contain about 480,000 clones, roughly 85% of them singletons. Specimen: PBMCs. The receptor was isolated from a woman aged 40-49 years in good health. Some clones in this sample may be carry-over from other donors' samples. The chain couples TRBV4-1 to TRBJ2-7, with a tentative D call TRBD1 (6 bases). The CDR3, as DNA: TGCGCCAGCAGCCAAGTCCAGGGGAGCTACGAGCAGTACTTC. Its translation: CASSQVQGSYEQYF.